The text below deals with one T cell receptor (beta chain). This sample was included in a study of blood T cell repertoires in COVID-19. This CDR3 region has 14 residues. The V end lost 0 bases, the J end lost 2 bases, and 9 bases lay between the germline ends. Germline-derived CDR1 and CDR2 are SGHRS and YFSETQ. TCRdb's table, derived via immunoSEQ multiplex PCR, lists solely in-frame clones and lacks some. The sample contains about 270,000 clones, around nine tenths of which appear only once. V is TRBV5-1 and J is TRBJ2-7, with a possible D match to TRBD1 (5 bases). The clonotype originates from a man aged 40-55 years with active or convalescent COVID-19. Sequenced input: peripheral blood. The CDR3 sequence: CASSLAAGTYEQYF. For the CDR3, the DNA is TGCGCCAGCAGCTTGGCGGCAGGGACCTACGAGCAGTACTTC. Complete variable domain (other parts from reference TRBV5-1 and TRBJ2-7): KAGVTQTPRYLIKTRGQQVTLSCSPISGHRSVSWYQQTPGQGLQFLFEYFSETQRNKGNFPGRFSGRQFSNSRSEMNVSTLELGDSALYLCASSLAAGTYEQYFGPGTRLTVT.